These T cell receptor beta chains were read from a single sample in a study of CD8+ T cells in alopecia areata. Here immunoSEQ multiplex PCR was the method, and the copy in TCRdb shows in-frame clones only, minus some. The data hold 12,000 or so clones, with approximately 60% observed a single time. Sequences were obtained from skin. All receptors derive from a human donor with alopecia areata. The CDR3 runs from the conserved cysteine through the conserved F or W. Fields, in order: D gene, clone size, J gene, V gene, CDR3 length, CDR3 protein, CDR3 DNA. A D gene is named only where the DNA matches it firmly. Only part of the rows carry a size: once, few, many, or a class if the clone is expanded.

d_call: TRBD1
clone_size: once
j_call: TRBJ2-7
v_call: TRBV12-5
cdr3_length: 13
cdr3_aa: CASGTTGGIEQYF
cdr3_nt: TGTGCTAGTGGGACGACAGGGGGAATCGAGCAGTACTTC

d_call: -
clone_size: -
j_call: TRBJ2-7
v_call: TRBV5-1
cdr3_length: 13
cdr3_aa: CASSLHLNVEQYF
cdr3_nt: TGCGCCAGCAGCCTACATCTTAATGTCGAGCAGTACTTC

d_call: -
clone_size: -
j_call: TRBJ1-1
v_call: TRBV18
cdr3_length: 13
cdr3_aa: CASSPSVRTEAFF
cdr3_nt: TGTGCCAGCTCACCCTCCGTCCGGACTGAAGCTTTCTTT

d_call: TRBD1
clone_size: once
j_call: TRBJ1-4
v_call: TRBV23-1
cdr3_length: 19
cdr3_aa: CASTHSWGRGRVANEKLFF
cdr3_nt: TGCGCCAGCACACATAGCTGGGGCAGGGGGCGAGTGGCTAATGAAAAACTGTTTTTT

d_call: TRBD2
clone_size: -
j_call: TRBJ2-1
v_call: TRBV7-3
cdr3_length: 16
cdr3_aa: CASSLTPGLAYNEQFF
cdr3_nt: TGTGCCAGCAGCTTAACGCCGGGACTAGCCTACAATGAGCAGTTCTTC

d_call: TRBD2
clone_size: -
j_call: TRBJ2-7
v_call: TRBV7-2
cdr3_length: 15
cdr3_aa: CASSLLAGHAYEQYF
cdr3_nt: TGTGCCAGCAGCCTTCTAGCGGGCCACGCCTACGAGCAGTACTTC

d_call: -
clone_size: -
j_call: TRBJ1-6
v_call: TRBV25-1
cdr3_length: 13
cdr3_aa: CASSAREDSPLHF
cdr3_nt: TGTGCCAGCAGTGCCAGGGAAGATTCACCCCTCCACTTT

d_call: -
clone_size: -
j_call: TRBJ2-5
v_call: TRBV11-2
cdr3_length: 15
cdr3_aa: CASSLDQGWIETQYF
cdr3_nt: TGTGCCAGCAGCTTAGATCAGGGGTGGATAGAGACCCAGTACTTC

d_call: -
clone_size: -
j_call: TRBJ2-7
v_call: TRBV28
cdr3_length: 13
cdr3_aa: CASSLGSSYEQYF
cdr3_nt: TGTGCCAGCAGTTTGGGCAGCTCCTACGAGCAGTACTTC

d_call: -
clone_size: -
j_call: TRBJ2-2
v_call: TRBV7-8
cdr3_length: 14
cdr3_aa: CASSLDSNTGELFF
cdr3_nt: TGTGCCAGCAGCTTAGACTCCAACACCGGGGAGCTGTTTTTT

d_call: TRBD1
clone_size: -
j_call: TRBJ2-7
v_call: TRBV6-6
cdr3_length: 15
cdr3_aa: CASSFPGTGVYEQYF
cdr3_nt: TGTGCCAGCAGCTTTCCCGGGACAGGGGTCTACGAGCAGTACTTC

d_call: -
clone_size: -
j_call: TRBJ2-3
v_call: TRBV4-3
cdr3_length: 16
cdr3_aa: CASSQGGAAGTDTQYF
cdr3_nt: TGCGCCAGCAGCCAAGGGGGAGCAGCTGGGACAGATACGCAGTATTTT

d_call: -
clone_size: -
j_call: TRBJ2-1
v_call: TRBV5-1
cdr3_length: 14
cdr3_aa: CASSLEGEVLLQFF
cdr3_nt: TGCGCCAGCAGCTTGGAGGGAGAGGTGTTACTTCAGTTCTTC

d_call: TRBD2
clone_size: -
j_call: TRBJ2-3
v_call: TRBV7-8
cdr3_length: 19
cdr3_aa: CASSLAFKREPSLTDTQYF
cdr3_nt: TGTGCCAGCAGCTTAGCGTTCAAGCGGGAGCCCTCCCTCACAGATACGCAGTATTTT

d_call: TRBD2
clone_size: -
j_call: TRBJ2-7
v_call: TRBV5-1
cdr3_length: 16
cdr3_aa: CASSRKVAGESYEQYF
cdr3_nt: TGCGCCAGCAGCCGGAAGGTAGCGGGAGAGTCCTACGAGCAGTACTTC

d_call: -
clone_size: -
j_call: TRBJ1-2
v_call: TRBV5-5
cdr3_length: 13
cdr3_aa: CASSYRADYGYTF
cdr3_nt: TGTGCCAGCAGCTATCGGGCCGACTATGGCTACACCTTC

d_call: TRBD1
clone_size: -
j_call: TRBJ2-5
v_call: TRBV7-9
cdr3_length: 13
cdr3_aa: CASSLDREETQYF
cdr3_nt: TGTGCCAGCAGCTTGGACAGGGAAGAGACCCAGTACTTC

d_call: TRBD2
clone_size: -
j_call: TRBJ2-1
v_call: TRBV5-1
cdr3_length: 18
cdr3_aa: CASSFGLAGLSSYNEQFF
cdr3_nt: TGCGCCAGCAGCTTCGGACTAGCGGGATTAAGCTCCTACAATGAGCAGTTCTTC

d_call: -
clone_size: few
j_call: TRBJ2-1
v_call: TRBV7-9
cdr3_length: 11
cdr3_aa: CASSKGYEQFF
cdr3_nt: TGTGCCAGCAGCAAGGGATATGAGCAGTTCTTC

d_call: TRBD2
clone_size: -
j_call: TRBJ2-1
v_call: TRBV5-6
cdr3_length: 19
cdr3_aa: CASSAGRGPTSGFYNEQFF
cdr3_nt: TGTGCCAGCAGCGCGGGGAGGGGGCCTACTAGCGGGTTCTACAATGAGCAGTTCTTC

d_call: -
clone_size: once
j_call: TRBJ2-1
v_call: TRBV7-8
cdr3_length: 13
cdr3_aa: CASSLVPGNEQFF
cdr3_nt: TGTGCCAGCAGCTTAGTGCCGGGCAATGAGCAGTTCTTC

d_call: -
clone_size: few
j_call: TRBJ2-1
v_call: TRBV29-1
cdr3_length: 20
cdr3_aa: CSVGYRQGALAGVRSGEQFF
cdr3_nt: TGCAGCGTTGGCTACCGACAGGGGGCACTAGCGGGAGTAAGGTCGGGTGAGCAGTTCTTC

d_call: -
clone_size: once
j_call: TRBJ2-5
v_call: TRBV19
cdr3_length: 13
cdr3_aa: CASSLGGKETQYF
cdr3_nt: TGTGCCAGTAGCCTTGGCGGGAAAGAGACCCAGTACTTC

d_call: TRBD1
clone_size: -
j_call: TRBJ2-1
v_call: TRBV11-2
cdr3_length: 14
cdr3_aa: CASSLWTGGNEQFF
cdr3_nt: TGTGCCAGCAGCCTCTGGACAGGGGGCAATGAGCAGTTCTTC

d_call: -
clone_size: -
j_call: TRBJ2-7
v_call: TRBV5-4
cdr3_length: 12
cdr3_aa: CASSQDQYEQYF
cdr3_nt: TGTGCCAGCAGCCAAGATCAGTACGAGCAGTACTTC

d_call: -
clone_size: -
j_call: TRBJ1-1
v_call: TRBV5-4
cdr3_length: 14
cdr3_aa: CASSRDGGDTEAFF
cdr3_nt: TGTGCCAGCAGCCGAGATGGGGGGGACACTGAAGCTTTCTTT

d_call: -
clone_size: -
j_call: TRBJ2-7
v_call: TRBV5-1
cdr3_length: 15
cdr3_aa: CASSLDGGGIYEQYF
cdr3_nt: TGCGCCAGCAGCTTGGACGGGGGTGGAATCTACGAGCAGTACTTC

d_call: -
clone_size: once
j_call: TRBJ1-2
v_call: TRBV27
cdr3_length: 14
cdr3_aa: CASRRLQGDYGYTF
cdr3_nt: TGTGCCAGCAGGCGTCTCCAGGGCGACTATGGCTACACCTTC

d_call: -
clone_size: -
j_call: TRBJ1-4
v_call: TRBV7-9
cdr3_length: 15
cdr3_aa: CASSLIGQGMEKLFF
cdr3_nt: TGTGCCAGCAGCTTAATTGGGCAGGGGATGGAAAAACTGTTTTTT

d_call: -
clone_size: -
j_call: TRBJ1-4
v_call: TRBV30
cdr3_length: 14
cdr3_aa: CAWSRGTGLEKLFF
cdr3_nt: TGTGCCTGGAGTCGTGGGACGGGACTTGAAAAACTGTTTTTT

d_call: TRBD1
clone_size: -
j_call: TRBJ1-4
v_call: TRBV6-5
cdr3_length: 15
cdr3_aa: CASSSSLWDREKLFF
cdr3_nt: TGTGCCAGCAGTTCCTCCCTCTGGGACAGGGAAAAACTGTTTTTT

d_call: TRBD2
clone_size: -
j_call: TRBJ2-7
v_call: TRBV7-2
cdr3_length: 15
cdr3_aa: CASSPTSAHSYEQYF
cdr3_nt: TGTGCCAGCAGCCCTACTAGCGCCCATTCCTACGAGCAGTACTTC

d_call: -
clone_size: -
j_call: TRBJ2-7
v_call: TRBV4-3
cdr3_length: 17
cdr3_aa: CASSQDTGWGSYREQYF
cdr3_nt: TGCGCCAGCAGCCAAGATACAGGGTGGGGGAGTTATCGCGAGCAGTACTTC

d_call: TRBD2
clone_size: -
j_call: TRBJ2-7
v_call: TRBV18
cdr3_length: 16
cdr3_aa: CASSPETGTRPYEQYF
cdr3_nt: TGTGCCAGCTCACCAGAAACCGGGACTAGACCCTACGAGCAGTACTTC

d_call: -
clone_size: -
j_call: TRBJ1-1
v_call: TRBV29-1
cdr3_length: 12
cdr3_aa: CSGLTFGAEAFF
cdr3_nt: TGCAGCGGCTTGACATTTGGCGCTGAAGCTTTCTTT

d_call: TRBD2
clone_size: once
j_call: TRBJ2-1
v_call: TRBV25-1
cdr3_length: 15
cdr3_aa: CASSEGSGRSNEQFF
cdr3_nt: TGTGCCAGCAGTGAAGGCAGCGGGAGAAGTAATGAGCAGTTCTTC

d_call: -
clone_size: -
j_call: TRBJ2-3
v_call: TRBV14
cdr3_length: 12
cdr3_aa: CASSIVTDTQYF
cdr3_nt: TGTGCCAGCAGCATCGTCACAGATACGCAGTATTTT

d_call: TRBD2
clone_size: few
j_call: TRBJ2-5
v_call: TRBV7-2
cdr3_length: 18
cdr3_aa: CASSLGSLAGGRGETQYF
cdr3_nt: TGTGCCAGCAGCTTAGGGAGTCTTGCGGGAGGGCGGGGGGAGACCCAGTACTTC